The rows below give T cell receptor beta chains drawn from one sample of a study of radiotherapy plus CTLA-4 blockade in lung cancer. Repertoires were generated with immunoSEQ multiplex PCR, while TCRdb's copy carries only in-frame clones and drops some. The sample comprises 13,000 to 15,000 clones, around 87% of which are singletons, and around an eighth rests with the top ten. The starting material was peripheral blood, obtained from a patient treated with radiotherapy plus ipilimumab. All receptors derive from a human donor with non-small cell lung cancer that progressed on radiotherapy plus ipilimumab. Some clones in this sample may be carry-over from other donors' samples. Both conserved end residues are part of each CDR3. D genes are given only for firm matches. The listing skips clone size in some rows; elsewhere it reads once, few, many or a size class.

v_gene	abundance	j_gene	d_gene	CDR3nt	CDR3aa
TRBV2	-	TRBJ1-5	-	TGTGCCAGCAGTCTTTGGGCGAATCAGCCCCAGCATTTT	CASSLWANQPQHF
TRBV4-3	-	TRBJ2-5	TRBD2	TGCGCCAGCAGCCCGGGCGGGGGAGTACAAGAGACCCAGTACTTC	CASSPGGGVQETQYF
TRBV4-1	once	TRBJ2-7	-	TGCGCCAGCAGCCAACACTTCAGCGAAAGCTCCTACGAGCAGTACTTC	CASSQHFSESSYEQYF
TRBV6-6	-	TRBJ1-5	TRBD1	TGTGCCAGCAATTCCCCAGGGGGCCATCAGCCCCAGCATTTT	CASNSPGGHQPQHF
TRBV6-1	-	TRBJ1-5	-	TGTGCCAGCACCTTAACAGGAAGCAATCAGCCCCAGCATTTT	CASTLTGSNQPQHF
TRBV15	-	TRBJ2-5	-	TGTGCCACCAGCAGAGATCTAGCCAAAGAGACCCAGTACTTC	CATSRDLAKETQYF
TRBV5-1	-	TRBJ1-4	-	TGCGCCAGCAGCTTGGTTCTCGGGTTTAAGAGTGAAAAACTGTTTTTT	CASSLVLGFKSEKLFF
TRBV11-1	-	TRBJ1-2	-	TGTGCCAGCAGCTTTAATTCAGACTTTGGCTATGGCTACACCTTC	CASSFNSDFGYGYTF
TRBV9	-	TRBJ1-2	-	TGTGCCAGCAGCGCCTCTAACTATGGCTACACCTTC	CASSASNYGYTF
TRBV4-2	-	TRBJ2-1	-	TGTGCCAGCAGCCAAGACTTCACTAGCTGGTCCAGTGAGCAGTTCTTC	CASSQDFTSWSSEQFF
TRBV5-1	-	TRBJ1-2	-	TGCGCCAGCAGCTTGGACAGGAGCATCTATGGCTACACCTTC	CASSLDRSIYGYTF
TRBV7-9	-	TRBJ2-3	-	TGTGCCAGCAGCTTTCTGTCAGATACGCAGTATTTT	CASSFLSDTQYF
TRBV2	-	TRBJ2-3	TRBD2	TGTGCCAGGCGGGAGGACACAGATACGCAGTATTTT	CARREDTDTQYF
TRBV27	-	TRBJ1-1	-	TGTGCCAGCAGTTTAAGAGGTTTGAACACTGAAGCTTTCTTT	CASSLRGLNTEAFF
TRBV2	once	TRBJ2-2	-	TGTGCCAGCAGGGAGGGGTCGGCCGGGGAGCTGTTTTTT	CASREGSAGELFF
TRBV7-2	-	TRBJ1-2	TRBD1	TGTGCCAGCAGCTCGAGGACAGGGAATGGCTACACCTTC	CASSSRTGNGYTF
TRBV5-4	-	TRBJ2-2	-	TGTGCCAGCAGCACCCCGACTTGGGGAGGGAACACCGGGGAGCTGTTTTTT	CASSTPTWGGNTGELFF
TRBV5-1	-	TRBJ2-5	TRBD1	TGCGCCAGCAGCTTACAAGGGGGCTTAGAGACCCAGTACTTC	CASSLQGGLETQYF
TRBV14	-	TRBJ2-7	TRBD1	TGTGCCAGCAGCCAAAGGACAGGGCACTACGAGCAGTACTTC	CASSQRTGHYEQYF
TRBV9	-	TRBJ1-4	-	TGTGCCAGCACCCCGGGAAACCGGCCTGAAAAACTGTTTTTT	CASTPGNRPEKLFF
TRBV6-1	-	TRBJ2-7	-	TGTGCCAGCAGTGAAGGAGTAGGGGGCTACGAGCAGTACTTC	CASSEGVGGYEQYF
TRBV29-1	-	TRBJ2-3	-	TGCAGCGTTGATCAGGGGACAGATACGCAGTATTTT	CSVDQGTDTQYF
TRBV29-1	-	TRBJ1-2	TRBD1	TGCAGCGTTGACGCGACGACAGGGTCATTCTATGGCTACACCTTC	CSVDATTGSFYGYTF
TRBV5-6	-	TRBJ2-5	TRBD2	TGTGCCAGCAGCCCCCGCGGGACTAGCGGGTGGGGTCCCAGGGAGACCCAGTACTTC	CASSPRGTSGWGPRETQYF
TRBV5-1	-	TRBJ2-2	TRBD1	TGCGCCAGCAGTACAACAGGGGGCCGGACCGGGGAGCTGTTTTTT	CASSTTGGRTGELFF
TRBV6-1	-	TRBJ2-2	-	TGTGCCAGCGGCGGGTGGGCCGGGGAGCTGTTTTTT	CASGGWAGELFF
TRBV4-1	medium-sized	TRBJ2-7	-	TGCGCCAGCAGCCAAGTTCAGGGTACCTACGAGCAGTACTTC	CASSQVQGTYEQYF
TRBV19	-	TRBJ2-1	TRBD2	TGTGCCAGTAACCTAGCGGGAGACTACAATGAGCAGTTCTTC	CASNLAGDYNEQFF
TRBV4-3	once	TRBJ2-7	-	TGCGCCAGCAGCCACTCCGGGACGGGAGAAGCCTACGAGCAGTACTTC	CASSHSGTGEAYEQYF
TRBV30	-	TRBJ2-3	-	TGTGCCTGGAGTGGGCCGGGTAGCACAGATACGCAGTATTTT	CAWSGPGSTDTQYF
TRBV6-1	-	TRBJ2-7	TRBD2	TGTGCCAGCCCCGGGGGAGGGACCTACGAGCAGTACTTC	CASPGGGTYEQYF
TRBV21-1	-	TRBJ2-7	-	TGTGCCAGCAGCAACGGGAACTCTAGCTCCTACGAGCAGTACTTC	CASSNGNSSSYEQYF
TRBV7-8	-	TRBJ2-7	-	TGTGCCAGCAGCGACAACAACTACGAGCAGTACTTC	CASSDNNYEQYF
TRBV13	-	TRBJ2-3	-	TGTGCCAGCAGCTTTTTGCGAACCGATACGCAGTATTTT	CASSFLRTDTQYF
TRBV18	-	TRBJ1-4	-	TGTGCCAGCTCATCGGACATTAATGAAAAACTGTTTTTT	CASSSDINEKLFF
TRBV5-4	-	TRBJ1-1	TRBD1	TGTGCCAGCAGCCCCGGGACAGGGTTGGCTTTCTTT	CASSPGTGLAFF
TRBV2	-	TRBJ1-2	-	TGTGCCAGCAGTGACTTCTCACAGAACTATGGCTACACCTTC	CASSDFSQNYGYTF
TRBV5-4	-	TRBJ2-7	-	TGTGCCAGCAGCCTGGACTTCTCCTACGAGCAGTACTTC	CASSLDFSYEQYF
TRBV6-5	-	TRBJ2-7	-	TGTGCCAGCAGCGAAATCCGCGGCGATTACGAGCAGTACTTC	CASSEIRGDYEQYF
TRBV6-1	once	TRBJ1-2	TRBD1	TGTGCCAGCAGTCCGCAGACAGGGCAAAACTATGGCTACACCTTC	CASSPQTGQNYGYTF
TRBV27	-	TRBJ1-5	-	TGTGCCAGCAGTTTAACAGGGAATCAGCCCCAGCATTTT	CASSLTGNQPQHF
TRBV14	-	TRBJ2-5	-	TGTGCCAGCAGCTCTAGTCGAGTAGCGGTGTGGGAGACCCAGTACTTC	CASSSSRVAVWETQYF
TRBV30	-	TRBJ1-5	TRBD1	TGTGCCTGGAGTTTTACAGGGGGCGCGTATCAGCCCCAGCATTTT	CAWSFTGGAYQPQHF
TRBV7-2	-	TRBJ2-5	-	TGTGCCAGCAGCTTTATCCTCACTGAGACCCAGTACTTC	CASSFILTETQYF
TRBV15	-	TRBJ2-3	-	TGTGCCACCCGTGTTAGCGGAAGTAAAGGTCCAGATACGCAGTATTTT	CATRVSGSKGPDTQYF
TRBV12-5	-	TRBJ2-2	TRBD2	TGTGCTAGTGGTTTAGACGAGGGAGGGATTGATCCCGGGGAGCTGTTTTTT	CASGLDEGGIDPGELFF
TRBV20-1	-	TRBJ2-3	-	TGCAGTGCCTCACCCAGGTATTTT	CSASPRYF
TRBV5-5	-	TRBJ1-2	TRBD1	TGTGCCAGCAGCTTAGGGACAGGGATTTATCGTTATGGCTACACCTTC	CASSLGTGIYRYGYTF
TRBV2	-	TRBJ2-7	-	TGTGCCAGCAGTTTCAGCTCCTACGAGCAGTACTTC	CASSFSSYEQYF